These 20 T cell receptor beta chains share one sample of origin, sequenced in a study of CD8 T cells in ankylosing spondylitis. TCRdb reprocessed the 5' RACE reads with MiXCR, giving one entry per CDR3 protein. Among about 400,000 distinct CDR3 sequences listed, 20% to 25% were seen once. The sequencing sample was made of blood, either unsorted or a sorted T cell fraction (not recorded which). The receptor source for this set is a male donor with ankylosing spondylitis or in good health (not recorded which).

This clonotype occurred a few times. The rearrangement joins TRBV12-3 or TRBV12-4 to TRBJ2-4; 13 bases align to TRBD2. The CDR3 has 16 amino acids. The trim removed 6 bases at V and 7 bases at J, leaving 9 bases unmatched. DNA of the CDR3: TGTGCCAGCAGCCAGGGACTAGCGGGGCCTTGGAACATTCAGTACTTC. This gives the protein CASSQGLAGPWNIQYF.

The genes are TRBV7-9 and TRBJ2-7; D may be TRBD1 or TRBD2 (6 bases each). Germline V gives CDR1 SEHNR, CDR2 FQNEAQ (reference sequence). This CDR3 comprises 15 residues. V dropped 3 bases and J dropped 4 bases, with 16 bases sitting between them. In nucleotides, the CDR3 is TGTGCCAGCAGCTTCACAACGGGGGCAATTTACGAGCAGTACTTC. Its protein is CASSFTTGAIYEQYF.

This clonotype was counted only a few times. The V call is TRBV20-1, the J call TRBJ2-1; 9 nucleotides agree with TRBD2. The CDR3 consists of 13 residues. V lost 0 bases, J lost 7 bases, and 1 base stayed unmatched. Germline CDR1 is DFQATT and CDR2 is SNEGSKA (reference sequence). The DNA for the CDR3 is TGCAGTGCTAGAGAGCGGGGGGGGAATGAGCAGTTCTTC. Amino acid sequence: CSARERGGNEQFF.

The rearrangement uses TRBV15 and TRBJ2-5; no clear D gene. Per the germline V gene, CDR1 is LNHNV and CDR2 is YYDKDF (reference sequence). The V end lost 0 bases, the J end lost 0 bases, and 5 bases lay between the germline ends. The CDR3 contains 14 residues. CDR3 sequence: CATSREQNQETQYF. In DNA form, the CDR3 reads TGTGCCACCAGCAGAGAACAGAACCAAGAGACCCAGTACTTC.

This clonotype has just a few counts. The J gene is TRBJ2-7, the V gene TRBV20-1; D not certain. V lost 0 bases to trimming and J lost 1 base, with 4 bases between them. The germline gives CDR1 DFQATT, CDR2 SNEGSKA (reference sequence). This CDR3 contains 12 residues. The CDR3 loop is CSARDESYEQYF. The CDR3 DNA reads as TGCAGTGCTAGAGATGAGTCCTACGAGCAGTACTTC.

This clonotype was observed a handful of times. The chain recombines TRBV5-5 with TRBJ2-2; no definite D call. Germline V lookup: CDR1 SGHKS, CDR2 YYEKEE (reference sequence). V gave up 1 base and J gave up 8 bases, with 9 bases separating them. This CDR3 is 13 amino acids long. The CDR3 DNA follows: TGTGCCAGCAGCTTGTATGGCTGGGGGGAGCTGTTTTTT. Protein product: CASSLYGWGELFF.

The rearrangement uses TRBV4-1 and TRBJ2-3; 7 bases fit TRBD2. The CDR3 is 16 residues long. The V gene end was trimmed by 5 bases and the J gene end by 2 bases; junction bases not matched to a gene: 10. Germline loops: CDR1 MGHRA, CDR2 YSYEKL. CDR3 residues: CASSWGAGPPTDTQYF. CDR3 coding DNA: TGCGCCAGCAGCTGGGGAGCGGGGCCACCCACAGATACGCAGTATTTT.

This sequence joins TRBV25-1 and TRBJ2-7; 9 bases map to TRBD2. The CDR3 covers 14 residues. Germline-derived CDR1 and CDR2 are MGHDK and SYGVNS. With 6 bases clipped from V and 2 bases from J, the junction kept 5 bases outside the gene matches. Written as DNA, the CDR3 is TGTGCCAGCAGCGCTAGCGGGACCCCCTACGAGCAGTACTTC. Its protein is CASSASGTPYEQYF.

The genes are TRBV29-1 and TRBJ1-2; no firm D call. The germline V gene has CDR1 SQVTM and CDR2 ANQGSEA. The V end lost 4 bases, the J end lost 1 base, and 13 bases lay between the germline ends. This CDR3 comprises 14 residues. CDR3 nucleotide sequence: TGCAGCGTTGTGGGCTTAGGATTTAACTATGGCTACACCTTC. Amino acid sequence: CSVVGLGFNYGYTF.

The chain employs TRBV29-1 and TRBJ2-2; weak D call: TRBD2 (6 bases). Germline CDR1 reads SQVTM; CDR2 reads ANQGSEA. This CDR3 has 13 residues. V was cut by 7 bases and J by 0 bases, with 9 bases left in between. The DNA for the CDR3 is TGCAGCGGGGAGGTATCGAACACCGGGGAGCTGTTTTTT. It encodes CSGEVSNTGELFF.

The chain combines TRBV7-9 with TRBJ2-1; D is unclear. This CDR3 is 13 amino acids long. From germline, CDR1 is SEHNR and CDR2 FQNEAQ (reference sequence). Trimming shortened V by 5 bases and J by 9 bases, and 14 bases separated the two germline ends. The DNA for the CDR3 is TGTGCCAGCAGCACTACTGATTGGAGTGAGCAGTTCTTC. It yields the protein CASSTTDWSEQFF. Combining the CDR3 with reference TRBV7-9 and TRBJ2-1 gives the whole variable domain DTGVSQNPRHKITKRGQNVTFRCDPISEHNRLYWYRQTLGQGPEFLTYFQNEAQLEKSRLLSDRFSAERPKGSFSTLEIQRTEQGDSAMYLCASSTTDWSEQFFGPGTRLTVL.

The V call is TRBV29-1, the J call TRBJ1-2; weak D call: TRBD1 (6 bases). Germline lookup yields CDR1 SQVTM and CDR2 ANQGSEA. Trimming removed 6 bases at V and 4 bases at J, with 27 bases between. CDR3 length: 17 residues. The CDR3 coding sequence is TGCAGCGTCTGGTCAAGGCTTGTGGGGGGCCAGAGCTATGGCTACACCTTC. Its translation: CSVWSRLVGGQSYGYTF.

A remark on this clonotype: A read error may produce the germline difference seen at one junction end. This chain uses TRBV28 with TRBJ2-7; D perhaps matches TRBD1 (6 bases). Germline V gene sequence: CDR1 MDHEN, CDR2 SYDVKM. CDR3 length: 14 residues. This CDR3 is CASTPLSAGGARLF. CDR3 coding DNA: TGTGCCAGCACCCCCTTGAGTGCTGGGGGCGCACGGCTCTTC.

The chain has TRBV7-2 and TRBJ2-1; 11 bases are a match to TRBD2. This CDR3 has 15 residues. The junction had 9 bases not matched to a gene; V was cut back by 5 bases and J by 9 bases. CDR1 SGHTA and CDR2 FQGNSA come from the germline V gene. The CDR3 loop is CASSPIAGGWVEQFF. DNA of the CDR3: TGTGCCAGCAGCCCAATAGCGGGGGGGTGGGTTGAGCAGTTCTTC.

This clonotype was seen more than once but under ten times. This chain links TRBV14 with TRBJ1-4; D remains unclear. Trimming stripped 0 bases from V and 11 bases from J, with 10 bases between. CDR1 and CDR2 (germline): SGHDN, FVKESK. The CDR3 length is 13 residues. As DNA, the CDR3 is TGTGCCAGCAGCCAAGAAGATAGTAGGAAACTGTTTTTT. Protein sequence: CASSQEDSRKLFF. Complete variable domain (other parts from reference TRBV14 and TRBJ1-4): EAGVTQFPSHSVIEKGQTVTLRCDPISGHDNLYWYRRVMGKEIKFLLHFVKESKQDESGMPNNRFLAERTGGTYSTLKVQPAELEDSGVYFCASSQEDSRKLFFGSGTQLSVL.

In this sample, this clonotype turned up a few times. The chain has TRBV5-6 and TRBJ2-2; D ambiguous. The CDR3 covers 14 residues. The V and J ends lost 4 bases and 5 bases respectively, with 12 bases between them. Germline CDR1 SGHDT, CDR2 YYEEEE. The CDR3 region has the DNA TGTGCCAGCAGCCCCGCACCGGAAACCGGGGAGCTGTTTTTT. Amino acids: CASSPAPETGELFF.

DNA of the CDR3: TGCGCCAGCAGCCAAGATCCGCCCGGGACTCCGATAGAGACCCAGTACTTC. It codes for CASSQDPPGTPIETQYF. This chain connects TRBV4-1 to TRBJ2-5, with D possibly TRBD2 on 6 matching bases. The V end was cut by 0 bases, the J end by 4 bases, with 18 bases between. This CDR3 spans 17 amino acids. Germline CDR1 reads MGHRA; CDR2 reads YSYEKL.

The table lists this clonotype with a few counts. The gene calls are TRBV4-1 and TRBJ2-7, with a possible D match to TRBD1 (5 bases). This CDR3 contains 15 residues. Germline V gene data show CDR1 as MGHRA and CDR2 as YSYEKL. Trimming cost V 3 bases and J 7 bases, with 19 bases left between them. CDR3 nucleotide sequence: TGCGCCAGCAGCCAGAGTCGGGTTGGGGCTGGGGAGCAGTACTTC. This translates into CASSQSRVGAGEQYF.

This clonotype was seen only a few times. This chain connects TRBV13 to TRBJ2-1; D remains ambiguous. Trimming stripped 8 bases from V and 0 bases from J, with 20 bases between. The CDR3 loop spans 17 amino acids. Germline CDR1 reads PRHDT; CDR2 reads FYEKMQ (reference sequence). Here the CDR3 reads CASGGEVGDSSYNEQFF. The DNA for the CDR3 is TGTGCCAGCGGCGGAGAAGTTGGGGATAGCTCCTACAATGAGCAGTTCTTC.

This clonotype came up a few times. The chain uses TRBV12-3 or TRBV12-4 and TRBJ2-3; D tentatively reads TRBD1 or TRBD2 (5 bases each). The CDR3 is 14 residues long. V was trimmed by 3 bases and J by 5 bases, leaving 12 bases between them. The CDR3 region is CASSLGPVGDTQYF. CDR3 DNA sequence: TGTGCCAGCAGTTTGGGACCAGTGGGAGATACGCAGTATTTT.